The rows below give T cell receptor beta chains drawn from one sample of a study of blood T cell repertoires in COVID-19. This table comes from immunoSEQ multiplex PCR, and its TCRdb copy is limited to in-frame clones, with some not included. The profile covers under 100,000 clones, with roughly 90% appearing a single time and about 3.7% taken by the ten largest. The source material was peripheral blood. These receptors all come from a woman in her 70s with acute or convalescent COVID-19. CDR3s leave out the opening cysteine and the closing phenylalanine or tryptophan. Each record gives: clone size, J gene, V gene, CDR3 protein. Rows give clone size only sometimes, using once, few, many, or a class for an expanded clone.

>.|TRBJ2-7|TRBV28
ASKGASRGIHEQY
>.|TRBJ2-1|TRBV2
ASRLATESYNEQF
>.|TRBJ1-5|TRBV30
AWSTGHGGNQPQH
>.|TRBJ1-2|TRBV5-1
ASSLATGADYGYT
>.|TRBJ1-3|TRBV5-1
ASSLAGGSGNTIY
>.|TRBJ1-6|TRBV28
ASSSGTGVGSPLH
>.|TRBJ2-1|TRBV4-2
ASSQDAGSGYSSYNEQF
>.|TRBJ2-1|TRBV5-1
ASSASGLAGGNEQF
>.|TRBJ1-3|TRBV5-1
ASSLGSGSGNTIY
>once|TRBJ1-4|TRBV6-5
ASSYSTGISNEKLF
>.|TRBJ1-2|TRBV3-1/TRBV3-2
ASSQDAGGGGYT
>.|TRBJ2-3|TRBV5-1
ASNSPRAGGTDTQY
>.|TRBJ1-3|TRBV5-1
ASSLTGIGNTIY
>.|TRBJ1-1|TRBV25-1
ASSATGKNTEAF
>.|TRBJ2-5|TRBV24-1
ATSDLQGLGETQY
>.|TRBJ2-5|TRBV5-1
ASSSSGGSAAETQY
>once|TRBJ2-4|TRBV6-4
ASSEQGGANIQY
>.|TRBJ1-3|TRBV3-1/TRBV3-2
ASSQDRTSSGNTIY
>.|TRBJ2-2|TRBV10-3
AISEGPRGGELF
>.|TRBJ2-5|TRBV28
ASSSAMELVRETQY
>.|TRBJ1-1|TRBV11-2
ASSLFTGANTEAF
>.|TRBJ1-5|TRBV7-8
ASSRIHWGDRNQPQH
>.|TRBJ1-1|TRBV11-2
ASMLSGVNTEAF
>.|TRBJ1-1|TRBV6-4
ASSEYGTADMNTEAF
>.|TRBJ1-6|TRBV28
ASSSGRNSPLH
>.|TRBJ2-7|TRBV27
ASTGQGAHEQY
>.|TRBJ2-5|TRBV15
ATSSRTGQETQY
>.|TRBJ1-5|TRBV6-5
ANHRDSNQPQH
>.|TRBJ1-5|TRBV5-6
ASSRRQGPTFYSNQPQH
>.|TRBJ2-7|TRBV6-5
ASSYWDRGYEQY
>.|TRBJ2-2|TRBV7-6
ASSLGTGTNTGELF
>.|TRBJ2-3|TRBV27
ASSSRASTDTQY
>.|TRBJ1-1|TRBV27
ASSALQGGNTEAF
>.|TRBJ1-6|TRBV14
ASSQGRDIWYSPLH
>once|TRBJ2-7|TRBV13
ASSGRDRAYEQY
>.|TRBJ2-1|TRBV7-2
ASSYRGVSYNEQF
>.|TRBJ1-3|TRBV6-5
ASSRDRVSGNTIY
>.|TRBJ1-2|TRBV6-2/TRBV6-3
ASSPAGQGFYGYT
>.|TRBJ2-7|TRBV5-1
ASSTGGGEQY
>.|TRBJ2-3|TRBV5-4
ASSSAGATDTQY
>.|TRBJ1-1|TRBV5-1
ASSLGSEAF
>.|TRBJ1-6|TRBV10-3
AISADGGYNSPLH